The 15 T cell receptor beta chains in this list originate from one sample, sequenced in a study of CD8 T cells in Susac syndrome. RNA was extracted with the RNeasy kit, and a quantity of about 0.45 to 1 ug was reverse transcribed using random hexamers. TCRdb independently ran MiXCR on the immunoSEQ multiplex PCR reads; one entry per CDR3 protein. The sample contains some 260,000 distinct CDR3 sequences, about 88% of which appear only once. The sequenced material came from CD8+ T cells from PBMCs. All receptors come from a human donor with multiple sclerosis.

V gene TRBV9 combines with J gene TRBJ1-2, with 8 bases aligning to TRBD1. The CDR3 length is 15 residues. Germline V gene lookup returns CDR1 SGDLS and CDR2 YYNGEE. Trimming cost V 2 bases and J 1 base; bases outside gene matches: 4. CDR3 DNA: TGTGCCAGCAGCGTGGGACAGGAACTTAACTATGGCTACACCTTC. This codes for CASSVGQELNYGYTF.

V gene TRBV6-1 combines with J gene TRBJ2-7; either TRBD1 or TRBD2 may supply D (5 bases each). Trimming removed 10 bases at V and 0 bases at J, with 13 bases between. Germline CDR1 MNHNS, CDR2 SASEGT. The CDR3 covers 13 residues. The CDR3 sequence is CATRDHDSYEQYF. CDR3 DNA sequence: TGTGCCACCCGGGACCACGACTCCTACGAGCAGTACTTC.

The chain carries TRBV6-4 and TRBJ2-1; TRBD2 might be the D (6 bases). This CDR3 contains 13 residues. Per the germline V gene, CDR1 is MRHNA and CDR2 is SNTAGT. V was shortened by 0 bases and J by 9 bases, with 9 bases between the two germline ends. This CDR3 reads CASSDSWRGEQFF. The CDR3 DNA is TGTGCCAGCAGTGACTCCTGGAGGGGTGAGCAGTTCTTC.

This chain links TRBV28 with TRBJ1-2; 9 bases match TRBD1. This CDR3 region has 17 residues. J was trimmed by 5 bases and V by 4 bases; bases with no gene match: 14. The germline gives CDR1 MDHEN, CDR2 SYDVKM. As DNA, the CDR3 is TGTGCCAGCAGTTCTCGCAGGGGGACAGGGAGAGGATATGGCTACACCTTC. Encoded protein: CASSSRRGTGRGYGYTF.

This rearrangement joins TRBV28 to TRBJ2-5; D is uncertain. The germline V and J ends were trimmed by 7 bases and 1 base, with 16 bases remaining between them. The CDR3 contains 15 residues. Germline loops: CDR1 MDHEN, CDR2 SYDVKM. CDR3 in amino acids: CASTPTTAPQETQYF. CDR3 sequence (DNA): TGTGCCAGCACCCCCACCACGGCGCCCCAAGAGACCCAGTACTTC.

The chain joins TRBV27 to TRBJ1-3; no clear D. This CDR3 is built from 15 residues. Per germline, CDR1 MNHEY and CDR2 SMNVEV (reference sequence). V shed 6 bases and J shed 6 bases, with 18 bases lying between them. The CDR3 DNA reads TGTGCCAGCAGCCGCGTGTGGGGAACGGAAAACACCATATATTTT. Amino acids: CASSRVWGTENTIYF.

This chain uses TRBV27 with TRBJ1-1, with 10 positions matching TRBD1. Germline CDR1 and CDR2: MNHEY and SMNVEV (reference sequence). Losses at the gene ends were 0 bases for V and 1 base for J; bases not matched to a gene: 5. The CDR3 spans 17 residues. The CDR3 protein is CASSLSGTGAKNTEAFF. The CDR3 DNA is TGTGCCAGCAGTTTATCCGGGACAGGGGCTAAGAACACTGAAGCTTTCTTT.

This clonotype was counted between two and nine times. Germline is not matched at one junction end, which may reflect a read error. This chain links TRBV14 with TRBJ2-1; D is undetermined. Germline V lookup: CDR1 SGHDN, CDR2 FVKESK. The CDR3 contains 13 residues. The CDR3: CASSPTPANEQFF. CDR3 coding DNA: TGTGCTAGCAGCCCCACCCCGGCCAATGAGCAGTTCTTC.

This clonotype appeared once. The gene calls are TRBV13 and TRBJ2-4; maybe TRBD2 (6 bases). CDR3 size: 13 residues. CDR1 is PRHDT and CDR2 is FYEKMQ in the germline V gene (reference sequence). Trimming shortened V by 5 bases and J by 3 bases, and 8 bases separated the two germline ends. The CDR3 DNA sequence: TGTGCCAGCAGCCGGGGGAGCAAAAACATTCAGTACTTC. It encodes CASSRGSKNIQYF.

The chain uses TRBV7-9 and TRBJ2-1; no clear D. From germline, CDR1 is SEHNR and CDR2 FQNEAQ (reference sequence). Trimming removed 0 bases from V and 9 bases from J, with 6 bases in between. The CDR3 totals 12 residues. CDR3 nucleotides: TGTGCCAGCAGCTTAGCGTGGCGTGAGCAGTTCTTC. Translating gives CASSLAWREQFF.

This clonotype was observed once. The chain is built from TRBV5-1 and TRBJ2-6, with D unresolved. The CDR3 has 17 amino acids. CDR1 and CDR2 from the germline V gene are SGHRS and YFSETQ. Trimming left V 8 bases short and J 0 bases short, with 18 bases between. The CDR3 sequence is CASLNRDSYSGANVLTF. The CDR3 DNA reads TGCGCCAGTCTAAACCGTGACTCCTACTCTGGGGCCAACGTCCTGACTTTC.

This clonotype was found once. The chain joins TRBV6-6 to TRBJ2-7; no firm D call. The CDR3 consists of 15 residues. CDR1 is MNHNY and CDR2 is SVGAGI in the germline V gene (reference sequence). V was pared by 4 bases and J by 0 bases, with 13 bases between. CDR3 bases: TGTGCCAGCAGTTCTATCGCGGAGAGCTCCTACGAGCAGTACTTC. Translated, it gives CASSSIAESSYEQYF.

This chain uses TRBV21-1 with TRBJ2-7; TRBD1 is taken as the D call from the table, unchecked against the DNA. TRBV21-1 is a pseudogene. This CDR3 is built from 17 residues. As DNA, the CDR3 is TGTGCCAGCAGCACGGACAGGGTTGGGGCGAGCTCCTACGAGCAGTACTTC. Its protein product is CASSTDRVGASSYEQYF.

The sample holds one count of this clonotype. The rearrangement joins TRBV5-1 to TRBJ2-2; maybe TRBD1 (6 bases). In germline, CDR1 is SGHRS, CDR2 YFSETQ. V lost 0 bases to trimming and J lost 9 bases, with 12 bases between them. The length of the CDR3 is 14 residues. The CDR3 loop is CASSLDSRDRELFF. The CDR3 nucleotides are TGCGCCAGCAGCTTGGACTCCCGGGACAGGGAGCTGTTTTTT.

The gene calls are TRBV6-5 and TRBJ2-7, with D unclear. Germline V gene data show CDR1 as MNHEY and CDR2 as SVGAGI. CDR3 length equals 14 residues. V gave up 3 bases and J gave up 5 bases, with 14 bases separating them. CDR3 residues: CASSYGVSTHEQYF. As DNA, the CDR3 is TGTGCCAGCAGTTATGGGGTGTCCACCCACGAGCAGTACTTC.